This is a list of T cell receptor beta chains from one sample in a study of blood T cell repertoires in COVID-19. TCRdb's copy holds only in-frame clones and misses some; the assay was immunoSEQ multiplex PCR. The table has around 280,000 clones, around 86% seen once; the top ten hold roughly 1.9%. Specimen: peripheral blood. All receptors derive from a woman in her thirties who had recovered from COVID-19. The CDR3 runs from the conserved cysteine through the conserved F or W. Each record gives: CDR3 protein, V gene, J gene, clone size. Some rows have no size entry. The others give once, few or many, or a class for an expanded clone.

cdr3_aa: CASSLTGTYNEQFF
v_call: TRBV7-9
j_call: TRBJ2-1
clone_size: .

cdr3_aa: CASSPDRYSPLHF
v_call: TRBV12-3/TRBV12-4
j_call: TRBJ1-6
clone_size: few

cdr3_aa: CASGLSRLAGGYNEQFF
v_call: TRBV12-5
j_call: TRBJ2-1
clone_size: .

cdr3_aa: CASFTGTGGSYEQYF
v_call: TRBV19
j_call: TRBJ2-7
clone_size: .

cdr3_aa: CASSLFGQPQHF
v_call: TRBV28
j_call: TRBJ1-5
clone_size: once

cdr3_aa: CASSQDRGFYEQYF
v_call: TRBV4-1
j_call: TRBJ2-7
clone_size: .

cdr3_aa: CASSFRLIGQGNREQYF
v_call: TRBV5-6
j_call: TRBJ2-7
clone_size: .

cdr3_aa: CASSLVGGNQPQHF
v_call: TRBV7-2
j_call: TRBJ1-5
clone_size: few

cdr3_aa: CASSSPRGRVDEQFF
v_call: TRBV27
j_call: TRBJ2-1
clone_size: .

cdr3_aa: CASSLQGGGTDTQYF
v_call: TRBV9
j_call: TRBJ2-3
clone_size: .

cdr3_aa: CASSSGQPQHF
v_call: TRBV6-2/TRBV6-3
j_call: TRBJ1-5
clone_size: .

cdr3_aa: CASSSKREAYNEQFF
v_call: TRBV27
j_call: TRBJ2-1
clone_size: .

cdr3_aa: CASSWFGGAGNTIYF
v_call: TRBV5-8
j_call: TRBJ1-3
clone_size: .

cdr3_aa: CAISEGGQGFPEAFF
v_call: TRBV10-3
j_call: TRBJ1-1
clone_size: once

cdr3_aa: CASSLLLQETQYF
v_call: TRBV12-3/TRBV12-4
j_call: TRBJ2-5
clone_size: .

cdr3_aa: CASSQEVPREQYF
v_call: TRBV5-1
j_call: TRBJ2-7
clone_size: .

cdr3_aa: CASGLEVGEQFF
v_call: TRBV12-5
j_call: TRBJ2-1
clone_size: .

cdr3_aa: CASSQAVGLQGSGYTF
v_call: TRBV14
j_call: TRBJ1-2
clone_size: .

cdr3_aa: CASTPGQGYEKLFF
v_call: TRBV6-5
j_call: TRBJ1-4
clone_size: few

cdr3_aa: CASRVQGMGNTEAFF
v_call: TRBV2
j_call: TRBJ1-1
clone_size: .

cdr3_aa: CASRGAALGAGELFF
v_call: TRBV27
j_call: TRBJ2-2
clone_size: .

cdr3_aa: CAISDGAGRSPLHF
v_call: TRBV10-3
j_call: TRBJ1-6
clone_size: .

cdr3_aa: CATSRDGQSGANVLTF
v_call: TRBV15
j_call: TRBJ2-6
clone_size: many

cdr3_aa: CASSRGSTNEKLFF
v_call: TRBV5-1
j_call: TRBJ1-4
clone_size: .

cdr3_aa: CASSSSIEQFF
v_call: TRBV5-8
j_call: TRBJ2-1
clone_size: once

cdr3_aa: CASSLPGQVNEAFF
v_call: TRBV27
j_call: TRBJ1-1
clone_size: .

cdr3_aa: CAISRDRGDQPQHF
v_call: TRBV28
j_call: TRBJ1-5
clone_size: few